A single sample is the source of the 22 T cell receptor beta chains below, sequenced in a study of beta chain features in type 1 diabetes. Study-wide results and caveats: All four CD4+ subsets from Type 1 diabetes patients carried moderately but significantly shorter TCRB CDR3s.

No antigens are known for them. The investigators reverse transcribed all of the isolated RNA, so they sequenced expressed TCRB transcripts. Data came from immunoSEQ multiplex PCR; TCRdb stores just in-frame clones and leaves some out. The sample gives about 710,000 clones, around 15% of which show up once; 0.03% to 0.04% is in the top ten. Material: naive CD4+ T cells from blood. The receptors were sampled from a man younger than 35 with type 1 diabetes.

The chain links TRBV11-2 to TRBJ2-5; D uncertain. The germline V gene has CDR1 SGHAT and CDR2 FQNNGV. CDR3 length equals 14 residues. V was cut by 1 base and J by 3 bases, with 9 bases left in between. DNA for the CDR3: TGTGCCAGCAGCTTAGTAAGGCCTAAAGAGACCCAGTACTTC. Amino acid sequence: CASSLVRPKETQYF.

The genes are TRBV4-3 and TRBJ2-1; D possibly matches TRBD1 or TRBD2 (7 bases each). The germline V gene has CDR1 LGHNA and CDR2 YSLEER. The CDR3 consists of 16 residues. V was clipped by 0 bases and J by 12 bases, with 21 bases between them. The DNA of the CDR3 is TGCGCCAGCAGCCAAGATGAGATTTTGCAGGGGGGGTCGCAGTTCTTC. This encodes CASSQDEILQGGSQFF.

The rearrangement uses TRBV5-8 and TRBJ1-2, with D unclear. Germline assignment: CDR1 SGHTS and CDR2 YDEGEE. V lost 4 bases and J lost 4, with 17 bases in between. The CDR3 contains 15 residues. This CDR3 reads CASSPDWLTRYGYTF. CDR3 sequence (DNA): TGTGCCAGCAGCCCGGACTGGCTCACTCGCTATGGCTACACCTTC.

Comment on this clone: Other DNA sequences in the sample encode the same CDR3. This chain connects TRBV30 to TRBJ1-1; D call uncertain. CDR1 GTSNPN and CDR2 SVGIG come from the germline V gene (reference sequence). The V end lost 3 bases, the J end lost 2 bases, and 4 bases lay between the germline ends. The CDR3 has 11 amino acids. The CDR3 nucleotides read TGTGCCTGGAGCAGAAACACTGAAGCTTTCTTT. This encodes CAWSRNTEAFF.

In the case of this clone: Other DNA sequences within the sample encode an identical CDR3. The chain links TRBV6-5 to TRBJ1-5, with TRBD1 as a possible D gene (5 bases). CDR3 length equals 14 residues. Trimming removed 0 bases at V and 6 bases at J, with 9 bases between. CDR1 and CDR2 (germline): MNHEY, SVGAGI. DNA of the CDR3: TGTGCCAGCAGTTACTCAGGCGGGACTCAGCCCCAGCATTTT. Protein: CASSYSGGTQPQHF.

This clone occurred a few times. V gene TRBV11-2 combines with J gene TRBJ2-1, with TRBD2 as a possible D gene (6 bases). Germline-derived CDR1 and CDR2 are SGHAT and FQNNGV. The CDR3 extends over 15 amino acids. V was clipped by 5 bases and J by 5 bases, with 16 bases between them. Here the CDR3 DNA reads TGTGCCAGCAGCACACCAAGGGAGGCCCACAATGAGCAGTTCTTC. This translates into CASSTPREAHNEQFF.

V is TRBV29-1 and J is TRBJ1-5; D is unresolved. In germline, CDR1 is SQVTM, CDR2 ANQGSEA. V lost 4 bases to trimming and J lost 3 bases, with 13 bases between them. The CDR3 runs 14 residues. CDR3 sequence (DNA): TGCAGCGTTGCTTTCGGAGGGAACAATCAGCCCCAGCATTTT. This codes for CSVAFGGNNQPQHF.

This clone was found a few times. The chain uses TRBV23-1 and TRBJ2-7, with 9 bases lining up with TRBD1. TRBV23-1 counts as an open reading frame of uncertain function. The CDR3 loop spans 14 amino acids. Trimming at V came to 6 bases and at J to 3 bases, leaving 6 bases not matched to a gene. As DNA, the CDR3 is TGCGCCAGCAGCCGGGACAGGGCTTTCTACGAGCAGTACTTC. Amino acids: CASSRDRAFYEQYF.

V usage is TRBV18 and J usage is TRBJ2-7; 10 bases agree with TRBD2. V was clipped by 2 bases and J by 0 bases; unmatched bases: 4. The CDR3 contains 16 residues. Germline lookup yields CDR1 KGHSH and CDR2 LQKENI. CDR3 loop: CASSPWASGSSYEQYF. The CDR3 nucleotides are TGTGCCAGCTCACCATGGGCTAGCGGGAGCTCCTACGAGCAGTACTTC.

The table lists this clone with a few counts. The V call is TRBV30, the J call TRBJ1-2, with unresolved D. CDR3 length equals 13 residues. V was pared by 0 bases and J by 5 bases, with 10 bases between. CDR1 is GTSNPN and CDR2 is SVGIG in the germline V gene (reference sequence). The CDR3 protein is CAWSVEISYGYTF. CDR3 coding DNA: TGTGCCTGGAGTGTAGAGATTTCATATGGCTACACCTTC.

The chain uses TRBV2 and TRBJ1-2; tentative D call: TRBD1 (5 bases). The CDR3 extends over 14 amino acids. Germline-derived CDR1 and CDR2 are SNHLY and FYNNEI. V dropped 3 bases and J dropped 7 bases, with 15 bases sitting between them. CDR3 sequence (DNA): TGTGCCAGCAGTGAGGTTGGCCAGGGACTTGGCTACACCTTC. Residues: CASSEVGQGLGYTF. The whole variable domain, remainder taken from reference TRBV2 and TRBJ1-2, is EPEVTQTPSHQVTQMGQEVILRCVPISNHLYFYWYRQILGQKVEFLVSFYNNEISEKSEIFDDQFSVERPDGSNFTLKIRSTKLEDSAMYFCASSEVGQGLGYTFGSGTRLTVV.

CDR3 sequence reads: CASSSSGRREETQYF. In DNA, the CDR3 is TGTGCCAGCAGCTCATCCGGACGGAGGGAGGAGACCCAGTACTTC. J is TRBJ2-5 and V is TRBV5-4; possibly TRBD2 for D (6 bases). Germline loops: CDR1 SGHNT, CDR2 YYREEE (reference sequence). The CDR3 is 15 residues long. V dropped 3 bases and J dropped 5 bases, with 17 bases sitting between them.

This clone was observed a handful of times. The chain combines TRBV4-3 with TRBJ2-1; D unclear. CDR1 and CDR2 from the germline V gene are LGHNA and YSLEER. This CDR3 is built from 15 residues. Trimming removed 0 bases from V and 3 bases from J, with 9 bases in between. CDR3 sequence reads: CASSQDMGSYNEQFF. In DNA form, the CDR3 reads TGCGCCAGCAGCCAAGATATGGGCAGCTACAATGAGCAGTTCTTC.

This clone was recorded only once. The genes are TRBV5-1 and TRBJ1-2, with 8 bases fitting TRBD1. The V segment lost 0 bases and the J segment 3 bases; nucleotides outside the gene matches: 7. This CDR3 comprises 16 residues. The germline CDR1 and CDR2 sequences are SGHRS and YFSETQ. DNA of the CDR3: TGCGCCAGCAGCTTGGCCCGGACAGGGTATGACTATGGCTACACCTTC. This sequence encodes CASSLARTGYDYGYTF.

This rearrangement joins TRBV10-3 to TRBJ1-2; D remains unclear. This CDR3 spans 12 amino acids. The germline gives CDR1 ENHRY, CDR2 SYGVKD. V dropped 4 bases and J dropped 6 bases, with 9 bases sitting between them. The CDR3: CAISVDSNGYTF. The CDR3 DNA reads as TGTGCCATCAGTGTAGATTCGAATGGCTACACCTTC.

The V call is TRBV6-1, the J call TRBJ2-7, with 7 bases that match TRBD2. With V trimmed by 10 bases and J by 6 bases, 9 bases remained unmatched. The length of the CDR3 is 12 residues. Germline V gives CDR1 MNHNS, CDR2 SASEGT. In DNA, the CDR3 is TGTGCCACCAAGGGTCCGGGAGGCGAGCAGTACTTC. Translating gives CATKGPGGEQYF.

The CDR3 is CASSIFFLGLAGGTSTDTQYF. CDR3 DNA: TGTGCCAGTAGTATTTTCTTCTTGGGACTAGCGGGAGGAACTAGCACAGATACGCAGTATTTT. This chain links TRBV19 with TRBJ2-3; 15 positions agree with TRBD2. The germline gives CDR1 LNHDA, CDR2 SQIVND (reference sequence). This CDR3 comprises 21 residues. V shed 3 bases and J 0 bases; nucleotides not matched to a gene: 13.

This clone appeared a few times. The rearrangement links TRBV15 to TRBJ1-1, with D perhaps matching TRBD1 (6 bases). V was trimmed by 0 bases and J by 9 bases, leaving 11 bases between them. The length of the CDR3 is 13 residues. The germline V gene has CDR1 LNHNV and CDR2 YYDKDF (reference sequence). CDR3 nucleotide sequence: TGTGCCACCAGCAGAGATAACAGGGAACAAGCTTTCTTT. Protein sequence: CATSRDNREQAFF.

This clone showed up just a few times. The chain carries TRBV30 and TRBJ2-1; TRBD1 matches 7 bases. With V trimmed by 1 base and J by 0 bases, 6 bases remained unmatched. The length of the CDR3 is 16 residues. Germline V gene data show CDR1 as GTSNPN and CDR2 as SVGIG (reference sequence). For the CDR3, the DNA is TGTGCCTGGAGTGCTACAGGGGCCTTCTCCTACAATGAGCAGTTCTTC. The encoded protein is CAWSATGAFSYNEQFF.

The chain has TRBV29-1 and TRBJ2-1, with D tentatively TRBD1 or TRBD2 (5 bases each). Trimming shortened V by 8 bases and J by 10 bases, and 21 bases separated the two germline ends. Germline V lookup: CDR1 SQVTM, CDR2 ANQGSEA. The CDR3 runs 13 residues. CDR3 nucleotide sequence: TGCAGCTTGGGACCGACGGGTGTTGGAGAGCAGTTCTTC. It is translated as CSLGPTGVGEQFF.

The chain couples TRBV30 to TRBJ1-1; TRBD1 matches at 9 bases. In germline, CDR1 is GTSNPN, CDR2 SVGIG (reference sequence). The V gene end was trimmed by 4 bases and the J gene end by 8 bases; junction bases not matched to a gene: 14. The CDR3 totals 15 residues. The CDR3: CAWKQGALRFAEAFF. The CDR3 DNA reads as TGTGCCTGGAAACAGGGGGCACTGAGGTTCGCGGAAGCTTTCTTT.

The chain is built from TRBV27 and TRBJ2-7, with D tentatively TRBD1 or TRBD2 (6 bases each). V dropped 6 bases and J dropped 7 bases, with 16 bases sitting between them. The CDR3 spans 13 residues. The germline V gene has CDR1 MNHEY and CDR2 SMNVEV (reference sequence). The CDR3 DNA sequence: TGTGCCAGCAGACCCCCGGGGGCGGGTGAGCAGTACTTC. Amino acids: CASRPPGAGEQYF.